These 2 T cell receptor beta chains originate from one sample sequenced in a study of identical twins. Each CDR3 protein gets one entry after TCRdb re-called the 5' RACE reads with MiXCR. The table lists about 530,000 distinct CDR3 sequences, about 22% of them singletons. These sequences were also reported in another study, on yellow fever vaccine responses in identical twins.

The specimen was CD4+ T cells sorted from blood. Receptors originate from a woman under 30 in good health.

The sample holds a few counts of this clonotype. V gene TRBV7-3 combines with J gene TRBJ2-7, with TRBD1 identical over 10 bases. This CDR3 is built from 15 residues. Germline trimming cut 2 bases from V and 2 bases from J; bases unmatched to any gene: 3. CDR1 is SGHTA, CDR2 FQGTGA, per germline. The CDR3 DNA reads TGTGCCAGCAGCTTAGTGGGGACAGGGGCCTACGAGCAGTACTTC. Residues: CASSLVGTGAYEQYF.

In this sample, this clonotype turned up a few times. The chain has TRBV2 and TRBJ2-1, with TRBD2 matching over 13 bases. This CDR3 region has 13 residues. Germline CDR1 is SNHLY and CDR2 is FYNNEI. J lost 8 bases, V lost 10 bases, and 5 bases had no gene match. CDR3 DNA: TGTGCCATTCGACTAGCGGGGGGACATGAGCAGTTCTTC. Residues: CAIRLAGGHEQFF.